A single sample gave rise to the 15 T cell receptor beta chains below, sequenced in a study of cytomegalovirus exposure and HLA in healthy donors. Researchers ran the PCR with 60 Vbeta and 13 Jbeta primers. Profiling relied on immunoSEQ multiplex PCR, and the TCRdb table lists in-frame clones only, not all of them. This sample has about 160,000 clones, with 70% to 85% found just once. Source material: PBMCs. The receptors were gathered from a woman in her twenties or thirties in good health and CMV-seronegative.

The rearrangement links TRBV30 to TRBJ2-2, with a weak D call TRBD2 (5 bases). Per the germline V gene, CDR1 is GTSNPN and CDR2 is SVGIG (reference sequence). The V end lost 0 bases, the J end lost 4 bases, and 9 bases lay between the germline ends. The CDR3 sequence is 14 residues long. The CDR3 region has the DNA TGTGCCTGGAGTGTACAAGGGAGCACCGGGGAGCTGTTTTTT. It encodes CAWSVQGSTGELFF.

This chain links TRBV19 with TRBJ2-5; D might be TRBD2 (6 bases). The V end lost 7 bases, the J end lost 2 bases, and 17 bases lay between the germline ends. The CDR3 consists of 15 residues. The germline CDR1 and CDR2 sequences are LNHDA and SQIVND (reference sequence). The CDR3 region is CASTHSGGPQETQYF. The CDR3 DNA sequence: TGTGCCAGTACTCATAGCGGAGGCCCACAAGAGACCCAGTACTTC.

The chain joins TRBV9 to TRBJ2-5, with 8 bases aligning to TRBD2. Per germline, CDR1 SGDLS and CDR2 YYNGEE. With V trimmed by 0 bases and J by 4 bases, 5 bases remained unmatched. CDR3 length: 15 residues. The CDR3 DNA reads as TGTGCCAGCAGCGTAGCGGCGGGGGGAGGAGAGACCCAGTACTTC. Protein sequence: CASSVAAGGGETQYF.

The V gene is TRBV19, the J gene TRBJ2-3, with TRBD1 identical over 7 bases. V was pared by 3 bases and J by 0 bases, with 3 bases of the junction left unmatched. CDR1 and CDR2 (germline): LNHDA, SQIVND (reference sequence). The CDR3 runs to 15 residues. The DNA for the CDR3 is TGTGCCAGTAGTATCGGACAGGTGAGCACAGATACGCAGTATTTT. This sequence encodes CASSIGQVSTDTQYF.

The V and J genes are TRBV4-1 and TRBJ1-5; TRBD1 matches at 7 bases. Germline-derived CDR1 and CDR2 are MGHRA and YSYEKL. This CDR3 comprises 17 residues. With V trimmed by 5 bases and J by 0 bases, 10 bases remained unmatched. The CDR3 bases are TGCGCCAGCAGCTTGCGGACAGGCAGCGATAGCAATCAGCCCCAGCATTTT. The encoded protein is CASSLRTGSDSNQPQHF.

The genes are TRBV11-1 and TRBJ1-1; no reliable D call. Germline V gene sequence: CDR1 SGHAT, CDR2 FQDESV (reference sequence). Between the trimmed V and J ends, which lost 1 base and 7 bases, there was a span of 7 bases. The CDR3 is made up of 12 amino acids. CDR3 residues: CASSLVPGEAFF. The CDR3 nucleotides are TGTGCCAGCAGCTTAGTTCCGGGTGAAGCTTTCTTT. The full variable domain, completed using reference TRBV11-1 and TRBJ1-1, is EAEVAQSPRYKITEKSQAVAFWCDPISGHATLYWYRQILGQGPELLVQFQDESVVDDSQLPKDRFSAERLKGVDSTLKIQPAELGDSAMYLCASSLVPGEAFFGQGTRLTVV.

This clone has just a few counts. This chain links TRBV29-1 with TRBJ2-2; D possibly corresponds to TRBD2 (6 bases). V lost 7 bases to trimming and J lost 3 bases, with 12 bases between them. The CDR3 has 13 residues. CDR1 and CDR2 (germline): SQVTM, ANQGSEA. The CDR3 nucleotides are TGCAGCGCCCGGGGGAGGTACACCGGGGAGCTGTTTTTT. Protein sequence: CSARGRYTGELFF.

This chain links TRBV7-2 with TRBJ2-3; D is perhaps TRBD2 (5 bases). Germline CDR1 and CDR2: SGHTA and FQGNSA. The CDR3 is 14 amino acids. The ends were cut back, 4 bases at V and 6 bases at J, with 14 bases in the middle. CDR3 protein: CASSSAGVGDTQYF. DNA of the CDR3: TGTGCCAGCAGCTCGGCGGGCGTGGGGGATACGCAGTATTTT. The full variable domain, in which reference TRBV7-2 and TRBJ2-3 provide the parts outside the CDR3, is GAGVSQSPSNKVTEKGKDVELRCDPISGHTALYWYRQSLGQGLEFLIYFQGNSAPDKSGLPSDRFSAERTGGSVSTLTIQRTQQEDSAVYLCASSSAGVGDTQYFGPGTRLTVL.

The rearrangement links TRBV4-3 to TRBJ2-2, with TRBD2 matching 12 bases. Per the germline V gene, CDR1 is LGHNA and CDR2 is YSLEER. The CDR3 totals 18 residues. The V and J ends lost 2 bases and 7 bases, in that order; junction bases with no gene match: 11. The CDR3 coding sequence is TGCGCCAGCAGCCAAATAACGGCTAGCGGGAGGGCGGGCGGGGAGCTGTTTTTT. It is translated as CASSQITASGRAGGELFF.

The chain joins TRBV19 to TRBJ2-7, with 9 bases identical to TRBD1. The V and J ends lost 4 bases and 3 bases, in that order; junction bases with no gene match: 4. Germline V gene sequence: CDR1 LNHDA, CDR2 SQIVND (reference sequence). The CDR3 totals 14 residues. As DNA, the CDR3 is TGTGCCAGTAGTACGACAGGGGGAAACTACGAGCAGTACTTC. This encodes CASSTTGGNYEQYF.

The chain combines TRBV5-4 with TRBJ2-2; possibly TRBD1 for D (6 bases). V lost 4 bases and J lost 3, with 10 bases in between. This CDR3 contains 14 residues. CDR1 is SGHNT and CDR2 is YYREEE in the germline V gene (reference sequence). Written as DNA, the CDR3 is TGTGCCAGCAGCGACTACAGGGACACCGGGGAGCTGTTTTTT. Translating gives CASSDYRDTGELFF.

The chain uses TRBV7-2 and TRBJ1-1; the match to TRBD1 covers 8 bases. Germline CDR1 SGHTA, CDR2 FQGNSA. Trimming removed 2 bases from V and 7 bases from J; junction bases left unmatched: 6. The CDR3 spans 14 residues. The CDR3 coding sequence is TGTGCCAGCAGCTTATCCCAAACAGGGGGTGAAGCTTTCTTT. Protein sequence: CASSLSQTGGEAFF.

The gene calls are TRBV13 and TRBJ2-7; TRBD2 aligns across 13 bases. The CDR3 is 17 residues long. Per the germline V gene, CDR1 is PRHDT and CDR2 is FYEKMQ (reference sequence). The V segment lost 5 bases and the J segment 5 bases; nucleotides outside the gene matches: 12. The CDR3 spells CASSTKGLAGEFHEQYF. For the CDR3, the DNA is TGTGCCAGCAGCACCAAAGGACTAGCGGGAGAGTTCCACGAGCAGTACTTC.

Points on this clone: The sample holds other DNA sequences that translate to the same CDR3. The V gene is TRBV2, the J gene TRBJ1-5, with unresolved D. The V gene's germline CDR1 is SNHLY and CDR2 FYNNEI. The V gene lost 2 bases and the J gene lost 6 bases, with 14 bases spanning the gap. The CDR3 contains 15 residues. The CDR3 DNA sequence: TGTGCCAGCAGTGAACCTGCGGGCGCAGCTCAGCCCCAGCATTTT. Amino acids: CASSEPAGAAQPQHF.

In DNA form, the CDR3 reads TGTGCCATCAGTGAGCCGGACAGGGCATACGAGCAGTACTTC. This translates into CAISEPDRAYEQYF. The V call is TRBV10-3, the J call TRBJ2-7, with 8 bases aligning to TRBD1. Germline lookup yields CDR1 ENHRY and CDR2 SYGVKD. The ends lost 2 bases at V and 4 bases at J; junction bases unmatched: 4. CDR3 length: 14 amino acids.